One sample yielded the 26 T cell receptor beta chains listed below, sequenced in a study of blood T cell repertoires in COVID-19. Measured with immunoSEQ multiplex PCR; TCRdb has only the in-frame clones, and not every one. The sample yields 270,000 or so clones, more than 75% seen once. What was sequenced was PBMCs or T cells enriched from blood (not recorded which). All receptors come from a woman between 18 and 29 years old who had recovered from COVID-19.

V and J are TRBV11-2 and TRBJ2-1, with D possibly being TRBD2 (6 bases). The CDR3 spans 16 residues. CDR1 is SGHAT, CDR2 FQNNGV, per germline. V was shortened by 4 bases and J by 0 bases, with 13 bases between the two germline ends. The CDR3 DNA is TGTGCCAGCAGCTCCTCGCGGGGTCCCTCCTACAATGAGCAGTTCTTC. It yields the protein CASSSSRGPSYNEQFF. The variable domain in full, completed from reference TRBV11-2 and TRBJ2-1, reads EAGVAQSPRYKIIEKRQSVAFWCNPISGHATLYWYQQILGQGPKLLIQFQNNGVVDDSQLPKDRFSAERLKGVDSTLKIQPAKLEDSAVYLCASSSSRGPSYNEQFFGPGTRLTVL.

The chain couples TRBV5-4 to TRBJ2-7, with 8 positions matching TRBD2. Germline CDR1 and CDR2: SGHNT and YYREEE (reference sequence). J was trimmed by 2 bases and V by 5 bases; bases with no gene match: 6. This CDR3 has 14 amino acids. The CDR3 nucleotides read TGTGCCAGCAGGGGGGTAGCGGGACCCTACGAGCAGTACTTC. Translation: CASRGVAGPYEQYF.

This chain connects TRBV9 to TRBJ1-2, with a tentative D call TRBD1 (5 bases). This CDR3 region has 14 residues. Germline V lookup: CDR1 SGDLS, CDR2 YYNGEE. V lost 3 bases and J lost 8, with 17 bases in between. The CDR3 region has the DNA TGTGCCAGCAGCGCAACAGACAGAGCTCTAGGCTACACCTTC. Protein product: CASSATDRALGYTF.

This clone was detected only a few times. The chain links TRBV27 to TRBJ1-4, with D uncertain. The germline V and J ends were trimmed by 2 bases and 4 bases, with 11 bases remaining between them. The V gene's germline CDR1 is MNHEY and CDR2 SMNVEV (reference sequence). The CDR3 loop spans 15 amino acids. CDR3: CASSLHGRGNEKLFF. As DNA, the CDR3 is TGTGCCAGCAGTTTACATGGCCGGGGTAATGAAAAACTGTTTTTT.

The CDR3 protein is CASSIDTGQPGEQYF. DNA of the CDR3: TGTGCCAGTAGTATAGATACAGGCCAACCGGGCGAGCAGTACTTC. The chain employs TRBV19 and TRBJ2-7; possible D gene TRBD1, 5 bases. From germline, CDR1 is LNHDA and CDR2 SQIVND (reference sequence). This CDR3 spans 15 amino acids. Trimming took off 0 bases at V and 6 bases at J, with 15 bases between the two ends. The whole variable domain, filled in from reference TRBV19 and TRBJ2-7, reads DGGITQSPKYLFRKEGQNVTLSCEQNLNHDAMYWYRQDPGQGLRLIYYSQIVNDFQKGDIAEGYSVSREKKESFPLTVTSAQKNPTAFYLCASSIDTGQPGEQYFGPGTRLTVT.

In this sample, this clone turned up once. The chain combines TRBV29-1 with TRBJ1-5, with D perhaps matching TRBD1 (6 bases). Trimming left V 4 bases short and J 4 bases short, with 8 bases between. Per the germline V gene, CDR1 is SQVTM and CDR2 is ANQGSEA. The CDR3 covers 12 residues. The CDR3 nucleotides read TGCAGCGTTGGGCAGGGGAATCAGCCCCAGCATTTT. Translation gives CSVGQGNQPQHF.

The gene calls are TRBV7-9 and TRBJ2-5, with D perhaps TRBD1 (6 bases). V was trimmed by 3 bases and J by 3 bases, leaving 11 bases between them. The germline V gene encodes CDR1 SEHNR and CDR2 FQNEAQ (reference sequence). The CDR3 contains 14 residues. The CDR3 DNA sequence: TGTGCCAGCAGCTTCCTAAACAGGGAAGAGACCCAGTACTTC. Protein product: CASSFLNREETQYF.

V is TRBV6-4 and J is TRBJ1-1, with D possibly being TRBD1 (6 bases). The CDR3 runs 15 residues. Trimming removed 5 bases at V and 7 bases at J, with 20 bases between. CDR1 is MRHNA, CDR2 SNTAGT, per germline. In nucleotides, the CDR3 is TGTGCCAGCAGTTCAAATGGGGACACCGGGGATGAAGCTTTCTTT. Translation: CASSSNGDTGDEAFF.

The J gene is TRBJ2-7, the V gene TRBV27; 7 bases align to TRBD1. The J segment lost 2 bases and the V segment lost 0 bases, leaving 7 bases of the junction unmatched. The CDR3 sequence is 16 residues long. Germline V gene data show CDR1 as MNHEY and CDR2 as SMNVEV (reference sequence). For the CDR3, the DNA is TGTGCCAGCAGTTTATCTCTGGACAGGCCACCCTACGAGCAGTACTTC. It yields the protein CASSLSLDRPPYEQYF.

The chain recombines TRBV7-9 with TRBJ2-5, with D perhaps matching TRBD2 (6 bases). The CDR3 extends over 16 amino acids. Trimming shortened V by 4 bases and J by 2 bases, and 17 bases separated the two germline ends. Germline CDR1 and CDR2: SEHNR and FQNEAQ (reference sequence). The CDR3 region is CASSSPGRRIQETQYF. The CDR3 DNA reads TGTGCCAGCAGCTCACCTGGGAGGAGGATTCAAGAGACCCAGTACTTC.

This chain joins TRBV19 and TRBJ2-4; D remains unclear. V lost 5 bases to trimming and J lost 0 bases, with 8 bases between them. The CDR3 is 14 residues long. Germline CDR1 reads LNHDA; CDR2 reads SQIVND (reference sequence). This CDR3 reads CASSESVAKNIQYF. The CDR3 DNA follows: TGTGCCAGTAGTGAGTCGGTAGCCAAAAACATTCAGTACTTC.

The chain couples TRBV7-9 to TRBJ2-1; D may be TRBD2 (5 bases). The CDR3 extends over 17 amino acids. CDR1 and CDR2 (germline): SEHNR, FQNEAQ (reference sequence). Trimming pared 2 bases from V and 0 bases from J, leaving 14 bases between. The CDR3 loop is CASSLPLGGPSYNEQFF. Written as DNA, the CDR3 is TGTGCCAGCAGCTTACCCCTCGGCGGGCCCTCCTACAATGAGCAGTTCTTC. The full variable domain, rest sourced from reference TRBV7-9 and TRBJ2-1, is DTGVSQNPRHKITKRGQNVTFRCDPISEHNRLYWYRQTLGQGPEFLTYFQNEAQLEKSRLLSDRFSAERPKGSFSTLEIQRTEQGDSAMYLCASSLPLGGPSYNEQFFGPGTRLTVL.

The gene calls are TRBV27 and TRBJ2-1, with a possible D match to TRBD2 (5 bases). With 0 bases removed from V and 6 bases from J, the gap between germline ends came to 9 bases. Germline-derived CDR1 and CDR2 are MNHEY and SMNVEV (reference sequence). The CDR3 has 14 amino acids. CDR3 DNA sequence: TGTGCCAGCAGTTTATCCGGCGGGTTCAATGAGCAGTTCTTC. Its translation: CASSLSGGFNEQFF.

V usage is TRBV5-1 and J usage is TRBJ2-3, with 9 bases lining up with TRBD2. Germline CDR1 SGHRS, CDR2 YFSETQ. CDR3 length: 15 residues. V lost 3 bases, J lost 1 base, and 3 bases stayed unmatched. Written as DNA, the CDR3 is TGCGCCAGCAGCTCGCGACTAGCGGGCACAGATACGCAGTATTTT. It yields the protein CASSSRLAGTDTQYF. Filled out from reference TRBV5-1 and TRBJ2-3, the complete variable domain reads KAGVTQTPRYLIKTRGQQVTLSCSPISGHRSVSWYQQTPGQGLQFLFEYFSETQRNKGNFPGRFSGRQFSNSRSEMNVSTLELGDSALYLCASSSRLAGTDTQYFGPGTRLTVL.

The chain carries TRBV18 and TRBJ1-3, with a weak D call TRBD1 (6 bases). The CDR3 has 15 residues. Germline CDR1 reads KGHSH; CDR2 reads LQKENI. Between the trimmed V and J ends, which lost 3 bases and 0 bases, there was a span of 9 bases. The CDR3 spells CASSPTGSSGNTIYF. In nucleotides, the CDR3 is TGTGCCAGCTCACCCACAGGGAGCTCTGGAAACACCATATATTTT.

The chain carries TRBV7-9 and TRBJ1-2; D is uncertain. Germline V gives CDR1 SEHNR, CDR2 FQNEAQ (reference sequence). This CDR3 spans 16 amino acids. Trimming pared 5 bases from V and 8 bases from J, leaving 24 bases between. The CDR3 loop reads CASSGSPSAGPRGYTF. The CDR3, as DNA: TGTGCCAGCAGCGGGAGCCCCTCTGCAGGCCCGCGGGGCTACACCTTC.

This rearrangement joins TRBV4-3 to TRBJ1-3; 8 bases are a match to TRBD1. Germline V lookup: CDR1 LGHNA, CDR2 YSLEER. The junction had 12 bases not matched to a gene; V was cut back by 3 bases and J by 8 bases. The CDR3 length is 16 residues. CDR3 sequence (DNA): TGCGCCAGCAGCCAGGGTATCGGACAGGGCGGGGACACCATATATTTT. It translates to CASSQGIGQGGDTIYF.

The CDR3 bases are TGTGCCAGCAGCCTCTGGGACAGTAAAAACATTCAGTACTTC. It translates to CASSLWDSKNIQYF. The J gene is TRBJ2-4, the V gene TRBV7-2, with 7 bases matching TRBD1. The germline CDR1 and CDR2 sequences are SGHTA and FQGNSA. The CDR3 loop spans 14 amino acids. The V segment lost 5 bases and the J segment 4 bases; nucleotides outside the gene matches: 5.

The rearrangement uses TRBV7-2 and TRBJ1-1; TRBD1 might be the D (5 bases). Trimming pared 2 bases from V and 3 bases from J, leaving 13 bases between. Germline V gene lookup returns CDR1 SGHTA and CDR2 FQGNSA. This CDR3 comprises 15 residues. The CDR3 loop reads CASSLLGGEDTEAFF. In nucleotides, the CDR3 is TGTGCCAGCAGCTTATTGGGGGGTGAGGACACTGAAGCTTTCTTT.

The chain joins TRBV27 to TRBJ2-1, with TRBD2 matching over 7 bases. The CDR3 runs to 16 residues. Germline assignment: CDR1 MNHEY and CDR2 SMNVEV (reference sequence). Losses at the gene ends were 3 bases for V and 1 base for J; bases not matched to a gene: 6. In DNA, the CDR3 is TGTGCCAGCAGTTTGTCGCTAGCGGCTTCCTACAATGAGCAGTTCTTC. Protein product: CASSLSLAASYNEQFF.

The chain carries TRBV10-3 and TRBJ2-1; 12 bases line up with TRBD2. This CDR3 is built from 16 residues. With 5 bases clipped from V and 7 bases from J, the junction kept 9 bases outside the gene matches. Germline V CDR1 and CDR2: ENHRY, SYGVKD. In nucleotides, the CDR3 is TGTGCCATCAGTATCTCACTAGCGGGAGGAAGTAATGAGCAGTTCTTC. This gives the protein CAISISLAGGSNEQFF.

The chain is built from TRBV6-6 and TRBJ2-1; no definite D call. Germline loops: CDR1 MNHNY, CDR2 SVGAGI (reference sequence). The CDR3 has 11 amino acids. V was pared by 5 bases and J by 7 bases, with 6 bases between. The DNA for the CDR3 is TGTGCCAGCAGTCCTTTGAATGAGCAGTTCTTC. As protein: CASSPLNEQFF.

V is TRBV11-1 and J is TRBJ2-7, with D possibly TRBD1 on 6 matching bases. Germline assignment: CDR1 SGHAT and CDR2 FQDESV (reference sequence). The CDR3 has 15 residues. V lost 6 bases and J lost 0, with 15 bases in between. The CDR3 DNA is TGTGCCAGCAGACCACAGGGTTTCAGCTCCTACGAGCAGTACTTC. Translated: CASRPQGFSSYEQYF.

This clone was counted a few times. The rearrangement uses TRBV28 and TRBJ2-7, with 7 positions matching TRBD1. This CDR3 contains 15 residues. Germline trimming cut 3 bases from V and 2 bases from J; bases unmatched to any gene: 7. Germline V CDR1 and CDR2: MDHEN, SYDVKM. CDR3 in amino acids: CASSLGDSFPYEQYF. CDR3 in DNA: TGTGCCAGCAGTTTGGGGGACAGCTTTCCCTACGAGCAGTACTTC.

The CDR3 region has the DNA TGTGCCAGCAGCTTAAACAGGGGTAGCGGCTACACCTTC. Translation gives CASSLNRGSGYTF. The genes are TRBV7-2 and TRBJ1-2; 7 positions match TRBD1. V lost 2 bases and J lost 8; bases outside the gene matches: 5. Germline assignment: CDR1 SGHTA and CDR2 FQGNSA. The CDR3 totals 13 residues.

V and J are TRBV29-1 and TRBJ2-7; D is uncertain. Germline CDR1 and CDR2: SQVTM and ANQGSEA. The CDR3 length is 11 residues. The V end was cut by 2 bases, the J end by 2 bases, with 4 bases between. For the CDR3, the DNA is TGCAGCGTTGAAACGGCCTACGAGCAGTACTTC. It specifies CSVETAYEQYF.